This TCR beta chain was retrieved from a study of OX40 agonist ivuxolimab in advanced cancers. The count of this clone is one. One end of the junction does not line up with germline, which may come from a read error. The germline V gene has CDR1 MNHNS and CDR2 SASEGT. CDR3 size: 15 residues. Produced via immunoSEQ multiplex PCR; TCRdb's table is partial and in-frame only. The sample contains some 41,000 clones, 85% to 90% of which appear only once. The chain uses TRBV6-1 and TRBJ2-5; 10 nucleotides match TRBD1. The sequence came from an adult with an advanced solid tumor such as melanoma, head and neck, liver or kidney cancer. The sequencing used CD4+ or CD8+ T cells sorted from blood, collected in a trial of the OX40 agonist ivuxolimab. CDR3 nucleotides: TGTGCCAGCAGAGAAGACAGGGGGCCGGGGGAGACCCAGTACTTC. Its translation is CASREDRGPGETQYF.